The clone carrying this T cell receptor beta chain was observed a single time. A universal primer site and UMIs were added as TCR cDNA was made by 5'RACE template switching. TCRdb independently ran MiXCR on the 5' RACE reads; one entry per CDR3 protein. The sample has 610,000 or so distinct CDR3 sequences; approximately 13% are singletons. The data stem from a study of T cells after yellow fever vaccination. The receptor comes from a man aged 25 to 40 who received the YFV17D yellow fever vaccine. The source was PBMCs, collected on the day of the yellow fever booster vaccination.

CDR3 sequence: CSASTSGNDNEQFF. The CDR3 DNA reads as TGCAGTGCTAGTACTAGCGGGAACGACAATGAGCAGTTCTTC. V is TRBV20-1 and J is TRBJ2-1; TRBD2 matches at 10 bases. Germline V gene lookup returns CDR1 DFQATT and CDR2 SNEGSKA (reference sequence). The CDR3 spans 14 residues. Trimming cost V 3 bases and J 5 bases; bases outside gene matches: 4.